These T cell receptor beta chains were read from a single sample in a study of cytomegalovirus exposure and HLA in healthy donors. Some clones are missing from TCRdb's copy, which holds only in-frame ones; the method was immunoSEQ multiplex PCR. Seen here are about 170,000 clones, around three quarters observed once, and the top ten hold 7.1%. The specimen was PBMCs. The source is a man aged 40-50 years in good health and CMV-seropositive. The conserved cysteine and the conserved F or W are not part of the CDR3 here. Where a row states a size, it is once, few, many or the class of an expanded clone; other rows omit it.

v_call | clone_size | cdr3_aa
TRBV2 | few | ASSDRARRGYT
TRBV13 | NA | ASSHSGISTDTQY
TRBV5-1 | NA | ASSPAGGRYT
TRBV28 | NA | ASRSGTTNYGYT
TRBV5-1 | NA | ASSQRTGTQY
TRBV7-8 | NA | ASSFKPNSPLH
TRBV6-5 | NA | ASSYRVNTEAF
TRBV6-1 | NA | ASSDKGQGWDYT
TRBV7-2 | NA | ASSLGRGRELF
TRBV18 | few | ASSPGGVHNSPLH
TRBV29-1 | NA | SVRVLTDTQY
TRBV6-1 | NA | ASSSPQRVNTEAF
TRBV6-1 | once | ASRAQAGGNQPQH
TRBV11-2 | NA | ASSTRLAGGLTDTQY
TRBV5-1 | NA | ASSRGAGNEKLF
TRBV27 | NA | ASRTGVGEQF
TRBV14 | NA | ASSQTQTPGNTIY
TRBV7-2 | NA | ASSTPNVGDGYT
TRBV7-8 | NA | ASSSMTGPWRNTEAF
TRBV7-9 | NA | ASSPGGSGNQPQH
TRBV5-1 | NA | ASSPKAGTGISDYGYT
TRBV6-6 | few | ASSYSGTGTYEQY
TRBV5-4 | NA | ASSSRLQETQY
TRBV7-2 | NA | ASSPYRGAREQY
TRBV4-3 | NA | ASSFRGGRVDGYT
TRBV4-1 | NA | ASSQDRGGHYEQY
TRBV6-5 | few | ASSYSIAARGEQY
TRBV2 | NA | ASLVETNEKLF
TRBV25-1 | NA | ASRVDGLEAF
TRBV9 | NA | ASSSEGEGYT
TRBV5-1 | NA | ASSSGQGISSPLH
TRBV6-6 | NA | ASSYSTTGEPYEQY
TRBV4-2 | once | ASSQEAGWGKGGYT
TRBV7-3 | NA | ASSTSGLGSIPYEQY
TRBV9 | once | ASSPPDYGYT
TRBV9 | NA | ASSLGDNSPLH
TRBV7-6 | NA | ASSPVLAGSTGELF
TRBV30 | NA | ACYSGRNSPLH
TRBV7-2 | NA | ASSNWGGEGWRGYGYT
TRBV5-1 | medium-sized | ASSLTGNNSPLH
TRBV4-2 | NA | ASSQEYLGGEIGYT
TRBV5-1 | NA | ASSPTAGGGYT
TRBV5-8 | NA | ASSLYGQGPNTEAF
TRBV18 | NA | ASSPLIQWGATEAF
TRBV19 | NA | ASSIAVQGGEKLF